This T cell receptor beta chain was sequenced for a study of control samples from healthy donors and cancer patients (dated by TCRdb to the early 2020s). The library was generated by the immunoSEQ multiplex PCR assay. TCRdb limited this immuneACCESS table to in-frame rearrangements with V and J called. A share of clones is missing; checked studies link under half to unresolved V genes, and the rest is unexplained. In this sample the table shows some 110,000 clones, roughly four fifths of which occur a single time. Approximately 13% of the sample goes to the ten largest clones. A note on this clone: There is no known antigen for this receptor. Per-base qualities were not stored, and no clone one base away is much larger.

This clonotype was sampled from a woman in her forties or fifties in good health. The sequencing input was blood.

The CDR3: CASSLSPVEETQYF. The DNA sequence is TGTGCCAGCAGCTTATCCCCAGTCGAGGAGACCCAGTACTTC. The chain is encoded by TRBV11-3 joined to TRBJ2-5, with an unclear D gene assignment. The V end loses 2 bases and the J end loses 5 bases, and a stretch of 12 bases separates them. CDR1 and CDR2 are read off the germline V gene as SGHNT and YENEEA. The CDR3 goes from the cysteine to the phenylalanine over 14 residues. Here the CDR3 DNA is all that survives: 42 bases in frame from base 1.